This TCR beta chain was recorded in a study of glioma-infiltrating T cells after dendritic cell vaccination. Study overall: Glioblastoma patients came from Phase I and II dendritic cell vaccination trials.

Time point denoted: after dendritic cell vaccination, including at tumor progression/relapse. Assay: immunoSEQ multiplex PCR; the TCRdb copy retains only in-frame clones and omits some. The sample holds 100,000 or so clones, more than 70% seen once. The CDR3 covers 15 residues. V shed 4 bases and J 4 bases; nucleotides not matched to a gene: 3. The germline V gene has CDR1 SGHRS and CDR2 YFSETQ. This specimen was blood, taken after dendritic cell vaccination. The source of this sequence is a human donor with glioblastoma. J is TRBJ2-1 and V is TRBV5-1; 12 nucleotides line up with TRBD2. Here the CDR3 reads CASSGGTSGYNEQFF. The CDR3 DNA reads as TGCGCCAGCAGCGGTGGGACTAGCGGGTACAATGAGCAGTTCTTC.